The 5 T cell receptor beta chains below were found in one sample sequenced in a study of blood T cell repertoires in COVID-19. The assay was immunoSEQ multiplex PCR, and TCRdb's table has in-frame clones only and misses some. The sample shows approximately 320,000 clones, 85% to 90% of them seen only once. Material: peripheral blood. These receptors were collected from a woman aged 25-40 years with COVID-19, enrolled during active disease.

This clone was seen ten or more times. The chain joins TRBV7-9 to TRBJ1-5; D ambiguous. CDR3 size: 14 residues. Trimming shortened V by 1 base and J by 3 bases, and 7 bases separated the two germline ends. Per the germline V gene, CDR1 is SEHNR and CDR2 is FQNEAQ (reference sequence). The CDR3 sequence is CASSLGGDNQPQHF. In DNA form, the CDR3 reads TGTGCCAGCAGCTTAGGCGGAGACAATCAGCCCCAGCATTTT.

This clone was seen a single time. The rearrangement uses TRBV10-2 and TRBJ2-3; 11 nucleotides line up with TRBD2. The V segment lost 6 bases and the J segment 8 bases; nucleotides outside the gene matches: 4. Germline V CDR1 and CDR2: WSHSY, SAAADI. The CDR3 is 13 amino acids. CDR3 loop: CASRGLAAGTQYF. The CDR3 nucleotides are TGCGCCAGCAGGGGACTAGCGGCGGGTACGCAGTATTTT.

The V call is TRBV19, the J call TRBJ2-3, with unresolved D. The CDR3 spans 13 residues. The germline gives CDR1 LNHDA, CDR2 SQIVND (reference sequence). Deletions cut 8 bases from V and 0 bases from J, with 9 bases between. The CDR3 here is CASQDTSTDTQYF. CDR3 sequence (DNA): TGTGCCAGTCAGGATACTAGCACAGATACGCAGTATTTT.

The chain employs TRBV5-4 and TRBJ1-6, with 7 bases fitting TRBD1. Germline CDR1 SGHNT, CDR2 YYREEE (reference sequence). This CDR3 region has 14 residues. V dropped 0 bases and J dropped 11; count of bases not matched to a gene: 5. CDR3 in amino acids: CASSLEGAGTPLHF. The CDR3 nucleotides are TGTGCCAGCAGCTTGGAGGGGGCGGGTACACCCCTCCACTTT. The full variable domain, in which reference TRBV5-4 and TRBJ1-6 provide the parts outside the CDR3, is ETGVTQSPTHLIKTRGQQVTLRCSSQSGHNTVSWYQQALGQGPQFIFQYYREEENGRGNFPPRFSGLQFPNYSSELNVNALELDDSALYLCASSLEGAGTPLHFGNGTRLTVT.

The rearrangement uses TRBV6-5 and TRBJ2-3, with a possible D match to TRBD1 (5 bases). The germline V gene encodes CDR1 MNHEY and CDR2 SVGAGI. The V end was cut by 6 bases, the J end by 1 base, with 14 bases between. The CDR3 has 15 amino acids. CDR3 sequence reads: CASSGVWGGTDTQYF. In nucleotides, the CDR3 is TGTGCCAGCAGCGGTGTATGGGGCGGCACAGATACGCAGTATTTT.